Below, 8 T cell receptor beta chains from the same sample are listed, as sequenced in a study of T cells in Graves' hyperthyroidism and ophthalmopathy. Amplification of TCR beta CDR3 regions used RNA as the template. Researchers ran a first-round RT-PCR on the TCR CDR3 using the HTBI primer set. TCRdb used MiXCR to reprocess the multiplex PCR reads, holding one entry per CDR3 protein. Of approximately 330,000 distinct CDR3 sequences in the sample, about 18% were seen once. Input material: blood. The source of these receptors is a woman aged 45-65 years with Graves' hyperthyroidism.

The sample holds a few counts of this clonotype. The chain joins TRBV5-5 to TRBJ2-5; 8 nucleotides align to TRBD2. Germline assignment: CDR1 SGHKS and CDR2 YYEKEE (reference sequence). V shed 4 bases and J 7 bases; nucleotides not matched to a gene: 12. CDR3 length: 15 residues. The CDR3 loop reads CASSPLGEAGGTQYF. CDR3 nucleotide sequence: TGTGCCAGCAGCCCCTTAGGGGAGGCGGGAGGGACCCAGTACTTC.

This clonotype occurred many times. The J gene is TRBJ2-3, the V gene TRBV20-1; TRBD1 matches 8 bases. Trimming took 6 bases from V and 4 from J; bases not matched to a gene: 9. The germline V gene encodes CDR1 DFQATT and CDR2 SNEGSKA (reference sequence). The CDR3 covers 14 residues. Here the CDR3 DNA reads TGCAGTGCCTTTGGACAGGGCTATTCAGATACGCAGTATTTT. It translates to CSAFGQGYSDTQYF.

The V call is TRBV5-6, the J call TRBJ2-1; 7 nucleotides match TRBD2. J gave up 4 bases and V 5 bases, and 9 bases lay outside the gene matches. The germline gives CDR1 SGHDT, CDR2 YYEEEE. This CDR3 region has 15 residues. The CDR3 reads CASSLAGPEYNEQFF. The DNA of the CDR3 is TGTGCCAGCAGTTTAGCGGGCCCTGAATACAATGAGCAGTTCTTC.

The chain employs TRBV2 and TRBJ1-5; D gene ambiguous. CDR1 is SNHLY, CDR2 FYNNEI, per germline. The CDR3 extends over 13 amino acids. Between the trimmed V and J ends, which lost 3 bases and 8 bases, there was a span of 11 bases. CDR3 coding DNA: TGTGCCAGCAGTGACGACGAGTTGAAGCCCCAGCATTTT. It codes for CASSDDELKPQHF.

In DNA form, the CDR3 reads TGTGCCACCAGTGAGAGGGTAGCGGGAGCAGAGACCCAGTACTTC. Amino acids: CATSERVAGAETQYF. The gene calls are TRBV24-1 and TRBJ2-5; 9 nucleotides align to TRBD2. The V and J ends lost 4 bases and 4 bases, in that order; junction bases with no gene match: 6. Per germline, CDR1 KGHDR and CDR2 SFDVKD. This CDR3 comprises 15 residues.

On this clonotype itself: It may be a read error: a sequence one base away is much more abundant. The rearrangement uses TRBV18 and TRBJ2-7, with TRBD1 matching 9 bases. Germline assignment: CDR1 KGHSH and CDR2 LQKENI. Trimming cost V 5 bases and J 2 bases; bases outside gene matches: 7. The CDR3 totals 15 residues. Here the CDR3 reads CASSGGTGRAYEQYV. Written as DNA, the CDR3 is TGTGCCAGCTCAGGCGGGACAGGGCGTGCCTACGAGCAGTACGTC.

This clonotype occurred many times. The chain recombines TRBV2 with TRBJ2-3, with 10 positions matching TRBD1. The trim removed 7 bases at V and 7 bases at J, leaving 11 bases unmatched. The CDR3 extends over 15 amino acids. Germline values: CDR1 SNHLY, CDR2 FYNNEI. In DNA, the CDR3 is TGTGCCAGCAAAGCCGACAGGGGGCTTTTCCATACGCAGTATTTT. Translation gives CASKADRGLFHTQYF.

This clonotype was found once. A much larger clonotype is one base distant, so this may be a read error. The chain employs TRBV27 and TRBJ1-1; D perhaps matches TRBD1 (6 bases). CDR3 length equals 13 residues. Germline values: CDR1 MNHEY, CDR2 SMNVEV (reference sequence). The V and J ends lost 3 bases and 6 bases respectively, with 11 bases between them. CDR3 residues: CASSFSGGAEAFF. As DNA, the CDR3 is TGTGCCAGCAGTTTCTCGGGGGGCGCTGAAGCTTTCTTT.